Shown below are 8 T cell receptor beta chains from a single sample sequenced in a study of T-cell reconstitution after alpha-beta-depleted transplantation in children. Preparation of the TCRbeta library was carried out with unique molecular identifiers. TCRdb passed the PCR reads through MiXCR, listing each CDR3 protein once. The sample consists of about 360,000 distinct CDR3 sequences, 13% of them appearing once. The source material was PBMCs, sampled from the stem cell graft. Source of these receptors: a human donor who donated a stem cell graft to a child with Fanconi anemia.

The J gene is TRBJ2-1, the V gene TRBV25-1; 10 positions match TRBD1. V dropped 1 base and J dropped 7; count of bases not matched to a gene: 7. This CDR3 region has 16 residues. Germline CDR1 and CDR2: MGHDK and SYGVNS. In nucleotides, the CDR3 is TGTGCCAGCAGTGAATTGGGACAGGGGAGCACTAATGAGCAGTTCTTC. Its translation: CASSELGQGSTNEQFF.

V and J are TRBV29-1 and TRBJ1-1; tentative D call: TRBD1 (6 bases). V lost 6 bases and J lost 2, with 16 bases in between. CDR3 length: 14 residues. Germline CDR1 and CDR2: SQVTM and ANQGSEA. CDR3 coding DNA: TGCAGCGTCGACATCGGACAGCCTAACACTGAAGCTTTCTTT. Translation: CSVDIGQPNTEAFF.

This sequence joins TRBV11-2 and TRBJ2-1, with 8 bases lining up with TRBD2. The CDR3 has 15 amino acids. The V and J ends lost 3 bases and 8 bases, in that order; junction bases with no gene match: 9. The V gene's germline CDR1 is SGHAT and CDR2 FQNNGV. CDR3: CASSFKRGPSDEQFF. In nucleotides, the CDR3 is TGTGCCAGCAGCTTCAAGCGGGGGCCTAGCGATGAGCAGTTCTTC.

This clonotype was counted between two and nine times. The chain employs TRBV5-5 and TRBJ1-1; D is unresolved. Germline loops: CDR1 SGHKS, CDR2 YYEKEE (reference sequence). V lost 2 bases to trimming and J lost 4 bases, with 12 bases between them. This CDR3 spans 14 amino acids. In DNA form, the CDR3 reads TGTGCCAGCAGCTTATATGGAGAGCTCACTGAAGCTTTCTTT. This encodes CASSLYGELTEAFF.

This clonotype has ten or more counts. The V call is TRBV5-5, the J call TRBJ2-7; perhaps TRBD2 as D (5 bases). Per germline, CDR1 SGHKS and CDR2 YYEKEE (reference sequence). The ends were cut back, 4 bases at V and 0 bases at J, with 11 bases in the middle. This CDR3 has 14 residues. CDR3 in amino acids: CASSPTGSSYEQYV. CDR3 in DNA: TGTGCCAGCAGCCCCACGGGGAGCTCCTACGAGCAGTACGTC.

This clonotype was detected ten times or more. The chain couples TRBV5-1 to TRBJ2-5; D is unclear. The V end was cut by 0 bases, the J end by 2 bases, with 8 bases between. The germline gives CDR1 SGHRS, CDR2 YFSETQ. CDR3 size: 14 residues. CDR3 sequence: CASSLGGTQETQYF. CDR3 sequence (DNA): TGCGCCAGCAGCTTGGGTGGCACGCAAGAGACCCAGTACTTC.

This clonotype has just a few counts. J is TRBJ1-6 and V is TRBV6-1; no firm D call. The CDR3 extends over 13 amino acids. V lost 4 bases and J lost 5, with 6 bases in between. Germline-derived CDR1 and CDR2 are MNHNS and SASEGT. In DNA, the CDR3 is TGTGCCAGCAGTGGGACGGATAATTCACCCCTCCACTTT. Its translation: CASSGTDNSPLHF.

The chain is built from TRBV7-6 and TRBJ2-3; the match to TRBD2 covers 9 bases. The germline V gene encodes CDR1 SGHVS and CDR2 FNYEAQ. This CDR3 comprises 16 residues. V shed 4 bases and J 3 bases; nucleotides not matched to a gene: 8. The DNA of the CDR3 is TGTGCCAGCAGCTCCCCGGGGCTAGCGGGGACAGATACGCAGTATTTT. It encodes CASSSPGLAGTDTQYF.